This T cell receptor (beta chain) appears in the sequencing data of a study of OX40 agonist ivuxolimab in advanced cancers. Overall study findings and caveats: The authors also found low normalized T-cell clonal expansion in some nonresponders. The authors did not determine the antigen specificity of the expanded peripheral T cells.

Concerning this clone: What it binds is not known.

Assay used: immunoSEQ multiplex PCR; TCRdb lists only in-frame clones, some missing. The sample includes about 45,000 clones, 80% to 90% of them seen just once. The V gene lost 1 base and the J gene lost 7 bases, with 15 bases spanning the gap. Per the germline V gene, CDR1 is SGHNT and CDR2 is YYREEE (reference sequence). The length of the CDR3 is 16 residues. The TCR originated in an adult with an advanced solid tumor such as melanoma, head and neck, liver or kidney cancer. Material: CD4+ or CD8+ T cells sorted from blood, obtained in a trial of the OX40 agonist ivuxolimab. J is TRBJ1-6 and V is TRBV5-4; D uncertain. This CDR3 is CASSLPGSRGNSPLHF. The DNA for the CDR3 is TGTGCCAGCAGCTTGCCTGGGAGTAGAGGGAATTCACCCCTCCACTTT.